The 31 T cell receptor beta chains in this list originate from one sample, sequenced in a study of T cell changes during pregnancy in multiple sclerosis. Only in-frame clones appear in the TCRdb table, and some are missing; sequencing was by immunoSEQ multiplex PCR. Of 50,000 to 60,000 clones listed, approximately 90% are singletons. Sequencing used peripheral blood, obtained in the first trimester of pregnancy. Receptors originate from a female donor in good health, enrolled as a control in a pregnancy study.

The rearrangement links TRBV5-5 to TRBJ1-1; weak D call: TRBD1 (5 bases). The V and J ends lost 5 bases and 2 bases respectively, with 13 bases between them. Germline V gene data show CDR1 as SGHKS and CDR2 as YYEKEE (reference sequence). The CDR3 has 14 amino acids. DNA for the CDR3: TGTGCCAGCAGGCCGGGGGGACTAAACACTGAAGCTTTCTTT. As protein: CASRPGGLNTEAFF.

The rearrangement joins TRBV28 to TRBJ2-2; tentative D call: TRBD2 (5 bases). This CDR3 has 14 amino acids. V lost 4 bases and J 6 bases, leaving 12 bases between the germline ends. Germline CDR1 MDHEN, CDR2 SYDVKM. CDR3 nucleotide sequence: TGTGCCAGCAGTTCGGGATCGTGGGCCGGGGAGCTGTTTTTT. Translated, it gives CASSSGSWAGELFF. The variable domain in full, completed from reference TRBV28 and TRBJ2-2, reads DVKVTQSSRYLVKRTGEKVFLECVQDMDHENMFWYRQDPGLGLRLIYFSYDVKMKEKGDIPEGYSVSREKKERFSLILESASTNQTSMYLCASSSGSWAGELFFGEGSRLTVL.

V and J are TRBV9 and TRBJ1-1; unclear D gene. V was cut by 4 bases and J by 4 bases, with 8 bases left in between. Germline assignment: CDR1 SGDLS and CDR2 YYNGEE. CDR3 length: 12 amino acids. CDR3 nucleotides: TGTGCCAGCAGCCCCCAGTCCACTGAAGCTTTCTTT. This encodes CASSPQSTEAFF.

This sequence joins TRBV30 and TRBJ1-2; no firm D call. Germline CDR1 is GTSNPN and CDR2 is SVGIG (reference sequence). The CDR3 extends over 15 amino acids. The V and J ends lost 2 bases and 2 bases respectively, with 15 bases between them. The CDR3 sequence: CAWSNPSTPNYGYTF. The CDR3 DNA reads TGTGCCTGGAGTAACCCCTCTACTCCGAACTATGGCTACACCTTC. Using reference TRBV30 and TRBJ1-2 for the parts outside the CDR3, the full variable domain is SQTIHQWPATLVQPVGSPLSLECTVEGTSNPNLYWYRQAAGRGLQLLFYSVGIGQISSEVPQNLSASRPQDRQFILSSKKLLLSDSGFYLCAWSNPSTPNYGYTFGSGTRLTVV.

The chain employs TRBV6-5 and TRBJ1-1; no clear D gene. Trimming removed 1 base from V and 6 bases from J, with 6 bases in between. The CDR3 loop spans 12 amino acids. Germline V gene lookup returns CDR1 MNHEY and CDR2 SVGAGI. DNA of the CDR3: TGTGCCAGCAGTTACTACTCACCTGAAGCTTTCTTT. This translates into CASSYYSPEAFF.

As to this clone: Other DNA variants within this sample encode the same CDR3. The CDR3 DNA reads TGTGCCAGCAGTCCGAGGACAGGGCGAGATACGCAGTATTTT. It specifies CASSPRTGRDTQYF. This chain uses TRBV27 with TRBJ2-3; 8 bases fit TRBD1. Germline-derived CDR1 and CDR2 are MNHEY and SMNVEV (reference sequence). The junction had 6 bases not matched to a gene; V was cut back by 5 bases and J by 5 bases. The CDR3 totals 14 residues.

The rearrangement uses TRBV27 and TRBJ1-2; TRBD1 aligns across 10 bases. This CDR3 region has 15 residues. V lost 5 bases to trimming and J lost 6 bases; unmatched junction nucleotides: 9. CDR1 is MNHEY and CDR2 is SMNVEV in the germline V gene (reference sequence). The CDR3 is CASSPRTGGRDGYTF. The CDR3 DNA sequence: TGTGCCAGCAGTCCGCGGACAGGGGGTAGGGATGGCTACACCTTC.

The chain couples TRBV9 to TRBJ2-3; 12 bases match TRBD2. The junction had 6 bases not matched to a gene; V was cut back by 0 bases and J by 10 bases. The CDR3 runs 15 residues. Germline-derived CDR1 and CDR2 are SGDLS and YYNGEE. The CDR3 protein is CASSVGGLAGRAQYF. CDR3 bases: TGTGCCAGCAGCGTAGGAGGACTAGCGGGAAGGGCGCAGTATTTT.

This clone is labeled as medium-sized. This chain connects TRBV4-2 to TRBJ2-7; 9 positions match TRBD1. J gave up 5 bases and V 0 bases, and 8 bases lay outside the gene matches. From germline, CDR1 is LGHNA and CDR2 YNFKEQ. CDR3 length equals 16 residues. CDR3 in DNA: TGTGCCAGCAGCCAAGATGCAGGGACAGGGTCTAACGAGCAGTACTTC. It yields the protein CASSQDAGTGSNEQYF.

A few counts support this clone. The chain couples TRBV30 to TRBJ1-6; tentatively, D is TRBD1 (6 bases). V was pared by 4 bases and J by 5 bases, with 9 bases between. The CDR3 contains 13 residues. Germline assignment: CDR1 GTSNPN and CDR2 SVGIG (reference sequence). CDR3 residues: CAWTQGNNSPLHF. The CDR3 DNA sequence: TGTGCCTGGACACAGGGTAATAATTCACCCCTCCACTTT.

The CDR3, as DNA: TGTGCCAGCAGCGCGGGGGCGGACGGGGGGCCCCCGGGCACCGGGGAGCTGTTTTTT. This gives the protein CASSAGADGGPPGTGELFF. This rearrangement joins TRBV9 to TRBJ2-2, with D possibly TRBD2 on 7 matching bases. Germline values: CDR1 SGDLS, CDR2 YYNGEE. CDR3 length equals 19 residues. Trimming removed 3 bases from V and 4 bases from J, with 25 bases in between.

The V and J genes are TRBV19 and TRBJ2-7, with 11 bases fitting TRBD1. The CDR3 has 14 residues. From germline, CDR1 is LNHDA and CDR2 SQIVND (reference sequence). The V gene end was trimmed by 7 bases and the J gene end by 2 bases; junction bases not matched to a gene: 4. The CDR3 sequence is CASTPGQGAYEQYF. Written as DNA, the CDR3 is TGTGCCAGTACCCCGGGACAGGGGGCCTACGAGCAGTACTTC.

The chain joins TRBV5-1 to TRBJ1-3, with TRBD1 matching over 8 bases. The CDR3 has 16 residues. V dropped 4 bases and J dropped 0; count of bases not matched to a gene: 6. The germline V gene encodes CDR1 SGHRS and CDR2 YFSETQ. The CDR3: CASSPDRAPSGNTIYF. The DNA of the CDR3 is TGCGCCAGCAGCCCGGACAGGGCACCCTCTGGAAACACCATATATTTT. Filled out from reference TRBV5-1 and TRBJ1-3, the complete variable domain reads KAGVTQTPRYLIKTRGQQVTLSCSPISGHRSVSWYQQTPGQGLQFLFEYFSETQRNKGNFPGRFSGRQFSNSRSEMNVSTLELGDSALYLCASSPDRAPSGNTIYFGEGSWLTVV.

The chain couples TRBV18 to TRBJ2-1; 8 bases are a match to TRBD2. This CDR3 region has 16 residues. CDR1 is KGHSH and CDR2 is LQKENI in the germline V gene. V shed 4 bases, J shed 6 bases, and the junction held 11 bases outside the gene matches. CDR3 nucleotides: TGTGCCAGCTCACGTACCGGGACTAGGGTCGGCAATGAGCAGTTCTTC. Its translation: CASSRTGTRVGNEQFF.

This clone was recorded only once. The rearrangement uses TRBV5-1 and TRBJ1-3; 7 bases align to TRBD1. V gave up 4 bases and J gave up 2 bases; unmatched junction bases: 6. The CDR3 extends over 15 amino acids. Per germline, CDR1 SGHRS and CDR2 YFSETQ. The CDR3 region has the DNA TGCGCCAGCAGCCCGACAGGGTTTCCTGGAAACACCATATATTTT. It codes for CASSPTGFPGNTIYF. The whole variable domain, filled in from reference TRBV5-1 and TRBJ1-3, reads KAGVTQTPRYLIKTRGQQVTLSCSPISGHRSVSWYQQTPGQGLQFLFEYFSETQRNKGNFPGRFSGRQFSNSRSEMNVSTLELGDSALYLCASSPTGFPGNTIYFGEGSWLTVV.

The chain has TRBV30 and TRBJ2-3; 12 nucleotides line up with TRBD2. J lost 2 bases, V lost 7 bases, and 4 bases had no gene match. The CDR3 loop spans 14 amino acids. Germline V gives CDR1 GTSNPN, CDR2 SVGIG (reference sequence). Written as DNA, the CDR3 is TGTGCCTACCGGACTAGCGGGAACACAGATACGCAGTATTTT. It is translated as CAYRTSGNTDTQYF.

V usage is TRBV28 and J usage is TRBJ1-1, with TRBD1 identical over 7 bases. CDR1 and CDR2 (germline): MDHEN, SYDVKM. The CDR3 has 15 residues. V lost 7 bases, J lost 2 bases, and 10 bases stayed unmatched. The CDR3 DNA reads TGTGCCAGCATACTACACAGGGGTCTAAACACTGAAGCTTTCTTT. As protein: CASILHRGLNTEAFF.

The chain recombines TRBV7-9 with TRBJ1-6; D remains unclear. The germline gives CDR1 SEHNR, CDR2 FQNEAQ (reference sequence). V lost 5 bases, J lost 12 bases, and 17 bases lay in between. The CDR3 runs to 14 residues. The CDR3 bases are TGTGCCAGCAGCCCCGAGGCCAGTTTGATACCCCTCCACTTT. Translation gives CASSPEASLIPLHF.

The chain employs TRBV7-9 and TRBJ1-2, with a possible D match to TRBD1 (6 bases). Germline CDR1 is SEHNR and CDR2 is FQNEAQ (reference sequence). The V and J ends lost 3 bases and 0 bases respectively, with 17 bases between them. This CDR3 has 17 amino acids. The CDR3 nucleotides are TGTGCCAGCAGCTTGCTGGGACAAGGCTCAGCTAACTATGGCTACACCTTC. Translating gives CASSLLGQGSANYGYTF.

This clone was observed a handful of times. The chain has TRBV5-1 and TRBJ2-7, with 10 nucleotides matching TRBD1. The CDR3 extends over 14 amino acids. Per germline, CDR1 SGHRS and CDR2 YFSETQ. Trimming took 4 bases from V and 4 from J; bases not matched to a gene: 5. The CDR3 sequence is CASSDGTGVYEQYF. CDR3 bases: TGCGCCAGCAGCGATGGGACAGGGGTGTACGAGCAGTACTTC.

The gene calls are TRBV2 and TRBJ1-4, with TRBD1 matching 10 bases. The CDR3 totals 15 residues. CDR1 SNHLY and CDR2 FYNNEI come from the germline V gene. The V and J ends lost 8 bases and 9 bases, in that order; junction bases with no gene match: 12. The CDR3 region has the DNA TGTGCCAGCCTAACGAGGGACAGGGGCCCAAAAAAACTGTTTTTT. Translated, it gives CASLTRDRGPKKLFF.

Only one count was recorded for this clone. The chain links TRBV5-6 to TRBJ1-1; D unclear. V was cut by 4 bases and J by 3 bases, with 13 bases left in between. The CDR3 runs 14 residues. Germline V gives CDR1 SGHDT, CDR2 YYEEEE. The CDR3 spells CASSQIPRDTEAFF. CDR3 sequence (DNA): TGTGCCAGCAGCCAAATTCCACGAGACACTGAAGCTTTCTTT.

The chain combines TRBV25-1 with TRBJ1-2; D remains ambiguous. CDR1 is MGHDK and CDR2 is SYGVNS in the germline V gene. The V and J ends lost 2 bases and 2 bases respectively, with 9 bases between them. The CDR3 contains 14 residues. CDR3 in DNA: TGTGCCAGCAGTGAAGCTGGTCAGAACTATGGCTACACCTTC. This codes for CASSEAGQNYGYTF.

The chain carries TRBV18 and TRBJ1-5; the D is unclear. Between the trimmed V and J ends, which lost 7 bases and 3 bases, there was a span of 10 bases. Germline V gene sequence: CDR1 KGHSH, CDR2 LQKENI. The CDR3 extends over 13 amino acids. In DNA form, the CDR3 reads TGTGCCAGCTGCGACTCAGTCAATCAGCCCCAGCATTTT. This codes for CASCDSVNQPQHF.

V and J are TRBV9 and TRBJ2-5, with 9 bases that match TRBD1. Trimming cost V 3 bases and J 2 bases; bases outside gene matches: 2. Germline V gene lookup returns CDR1 SGDLS and CDR2 YYNGEE. The CDR3 is 14 residues long. The CDR3 bases are TGTGCCAGCAGCGGGGACAGGGAGCAAGAGACCCAGTACTTC. Its protein product is CASSGDREQETQYF.

The rearrangement links TRBV14 to TRBJ2-5; TRBD1 matches at 7 bases. Germline assignment: CDR1 SGHDN and CDR2 FVKESK. The CDR3 extends over 18 amino acids. V shed 4 bases and J 4 bases; nucleotides not matched to a gene: 18. CDR3 coding DNA: TGTGCCAGCAGCCGGTCCGAAGACAGGGTGGGGCTGCGAGAGACCCAGTACTTC. Translating it yields CASSRSEDRVGLRETQYF.

A single count supports this clone. The chain has TRBV19 and TRBJ1-2, with 8 positions matching TRBD1. The CDR3 contains 13 residues. The V gene's germline CDR1 is LNHDA and CDR2 SQIVND (reference sequence). With 4 bases clipped from V and 8 bases from J, the junction kept 6 bases outside the gene matches. DNA for the CDR3: TGTGCCAGTAGTACGGACAGGGCGGAAGGCTACACCTTC. Amino acid sequence: CASSTDRAEGYTF. The variable domain in full, with the rest retrieved from reference TRBV19 and TRBJ1-2, is DGGITQSPKYLFRKEGQNVTLSCEQNLNHDAMYWYRQDPGQGLRLIYYSQIVNDFQKGDIAEGYSVSREKKESFPLTVTSAQKNPTAFYLCASSTDRAEGYTFGSGTRLTVV.

This clone showed up just a few times. This chain uses TRBV19 with TRBJ2-7; a possible D gene is TRBD1 (6 bases). There are 12 residues in the CDR3. Trimming pared 3 bases from V and 4 bases from J, leaving 7 bases between. Germline values: CDR1 LNHDA, CDR2 SQIVND (reference sequence). The CDR3 here is CASSIQGYEQYF. The CDR3 DNA reads TGTGCCAGTAGTATTCAGGGGTACGAGCAGTACTTC. The variable domain in full, with the rest retrieved from reference TRBV19 and TRBJ2-7, is DGGITQSPKYLFRKEGQNVTLSCEQNLNHDAMYWYRQDPGQGLRLIYYSQIVNDFQKGDIAEGYSVSREKKESFPLTVTSAQKNPTAFYLCASSIQGYEQYFGPGTRLTVT.

V and J are TRBV10-2 and TRBJ1-1; the D is unclear. Trimming removed 7 bases at V and 1 base at J, with 19 bases between. The CDR3 is made up of 16 amino acids. Germline loops: CDR1 WSHSY, CDR2 SAAADI. The CDR3 loop reads CASIGSGWEENTEAFF. CDR3 DNA sequence: TGCGCCAGCATTGGGAGCGGTTGGGAGGAGAACACTGAAGCTTTCTTT.

This clone was observed a single time. V is TRBV27 and J is TRBJ1-5; D is undetermined. The CDR3 spans 14 residues. Germline values: CDR1 MNHEY, CDR2 SMNVEV (reference sequence). V lost 6 bases and J 9 bases, leaving 18 bases between the germline ends. CDR3 coding DNA: TGTGCCAGCAGCCTCGGCGGCGGAGTGCGGCCCCAGCATTTT. This encodes CASSLGGGVRPQHF.

This chain connects TRBV19 to TRBJ2-7, with 7 bases fitting TRBD1. This CDR3 has 15 residues. The V and J ends lost 1 base and 3 bases, in that order; junction bases with no gene match: 6. From germline, CDR1 is LNHDA and CDR2 SQIVND (reference sequence). The CDR3 coding sequence is TGTGCCAGTAGTATAGCCACGGGGACAGACTACGAGCAGTACTTC. Protein: CASSIATGTDYEQYF.